At least ten counts were recorded for the clone carrying this T cell receptor beta chain. This CDR3 comprises 15 residues. Trimming removed 4 bases at V and 1 base at J, with 11 bases between. The germline V gene has CDR1 MGHDK and CDR2 SYGVNS. These data originate in a study of identical twins. Unique molecular identifiers were present on the cDNA, and a universal primer site came from template switching. One entry per CDR3 protein results from TCRdb running MiXCR on the 5' RACE reads. The sample contains some 600,000 distinct CDR3 sequences, roughly 7.1% of which appear only once. These data were also reused for a study on yellow fever vaccine responses in identical twins.

The source is a young woman in good health. The chain joins TRBV25-1 to TRBJ2-1; unclear D gene. Sequencing was performed on PBMCs. CDR3 sequence reads: CASSVGRSSYNEQFF. The CDR3 region has the DNA TGTGCCAGCAGTGTCGGGCGGAGTTCCTACAATGAGCAGTTCTTC. The full variable domain, with the rest looked up from reference TRBV25-1 and TRBJ2-1, is EADIYQTPRYLVIGTGKKITLECSQTMGHDKMYWYQQDPGMELHLIHYSYGVNSTEKGDLSSESTVSRIRTEHFPLTLESARPSHTSQYLCASSVGRSSYNEQFFGPGTRLTVL.